The T cell receptor beta chain described here comes from a study of PD-L1 blockade in urothelial cancer (TCRdb year 2017). The study in broad terms: All patients started therapy at some point between 2014 and 2016 and received atezolizumab 1,200 mg intravenously every 3 weeks. Somatic, immune and clinical correlates of response to PD-L1 blockade with atezolizumab in urothelial cancer were the focus of an exploratory multi-omic analysis. Blood samples yielded a median of roughly 140,000 T cells and tens of thousands of unique TCRs, with median clonality 0.080. Blood samples were analyzed 3 weeks after the start of treatment (second dose) and 6 weeks after the start of treatment. TCR sequencing covered pretreatment tumor samples and matched, serially collected peripheral blood taken before and after atezolizumab treatment. An ECOG performance status of 0 or 1 was recorded for the patients, and 0 to 3 prior chemotherapy regimens had been received by the patients. About 90% of the roughly 30 patients were identified as males with urothelial cancer of bladder origin, and a prior smoking history was reported by 18 of 29 patients. Several patients achieved durable clinical benefit and approximately 19 did not. In the same patients, pretreatment tumors underwent whole exome sequencing and RNA sequencing in addition to TCR sequencing. Pretreatment blood TCR-seq was available for twenty-nine patients, at least one posttreatment blood collection was obtained for about 25 patients, and tumor TCR-seq was available for about 25 patients. Durable clinical benefit meant progression-free survival longer than 6 months, and TCR features were also tested against progression-free and overall survival.

Synthetic TCR analog templates were spiked into each PCR to estimate absolute template abundance from read counts. TCRbeta CDR3 regions were amplified from genomic DNA with bias-controlled V and J gene primers using the immunoSEQ assay. Sequencing of rearranged TCRbeta segments was done at approximately 20X coverage. Per the source publication's procedure: Clustering was used to correct sequencing errors, and CDR3s were annotated against IMGT to assign V, D and J genes. Downstream analyses used only productive TCRbeta rearrangements and left out out-of-frame or stop-codon sequences. Clonality was calculated as one minus the Shannon entropy normalized by the log of the number of unique productive sequences. Clones differing between time points or between blood and tumor were identified using Fisher's exact test with Benjamini-Hochberg correction, with an adjusted p below 0.01 applied as the threshold. What TCRdb holds here is the immuneACCESS table cut down to in-frame rearrangements. Part of the clones is not present; checked against another copy, under half of the missing clones reflect an unresolved V gene, and the others are unexplained. That table furnishes V, J and clone size, whereas the DNA furnished D and trimming. This sample lists about 41,000 clones; approximately 84% were detected once. The ten largest clonotypes hold over 2.5% of the sample.

Study-level results and caveats: Improved progression-free and overall survival was found to be associated with pretreatment peripheral blood TCR clonality below the median. Among patients with durable benefit, tumor-associated TCR clones showed greater expansion in peripheral blood 3 weeks after treatment started (n ≈ 20, p = 0.022). Small sample size (n of about 29) and many exploratory analyses mean the results are intended to be hypothesis-generating.

Interpreted using the paper, the time point label stands for: peripheral blood 6 weeks after treatment start. A cohort of 25 to 30 patients with locally advanced or metastatic urothelial carcinoma, treated at Memorial Sloan Kettering on a trial protocol, was included. Peripheral blood mononuclear cells were collected pretreatment and during treatment, with between 1 and 8 total time points per patient. The Qiagen DNeasy Blood extraction kit was used to purify genomic DNA from total PBMCs and tumor samples. PBMCs were collected pretreatment and during treatment, and were isolated and stored as previously described. With respect to this clone: Its specific antigen is unknown. Base qualities are missing; no much larger clone stands one base away.

The TCR comes from a man between 65 and 80 years old with urothelial cancer. The sample here was PBMCs, taken around atezolizumab (anti-PD-L1) treatment.

The CDR3 region has the sequence CASSQEVTANQPQHF. The nucleotides read TGTGCCAGCAGCCAAGAGGTGACAGCGAATCAGCCCCAGCATTTT. The chain joins TRBV16 to TRBJ1-5; a tentative D match to TRBD1 spans 5 bases. V loses 2 bases of germline sequence and J loses 4 bases, and the interval between the two ends is 12 bases. The cysteine opens and the phenylalanine closes a CDR3 of 15 amino acids. The entry retains the CDR3 DNA only, 45 bases that are in frame from base 1. The CDR1 and CDR2 encoded by the germline V gene are KGHSY and FQNENV. The variable domain in full, with residues beyond the CDR3 obtained from the reference TRBV16 and TRBJ1-5 genes, is GEEVAQTPKHLVRGEGQKAKLYCAPIKGHSYVFWYQQVLKNEFKFLISFQNENVFDETGMPKERFSAKCLPNSPCSLEIQATKLEDSAVYFCASSQEVTANQPQHFGDGTRLSIL.